The 26 T cell receptor beta chains below were found in one sample sequenced in a study of T cell changes during pregnancy in multiple sclerosis. The assay was immunoSEQ multiplex PCR, and TCRdb's table has in-frame clones only and misses some. Of 45,000 to 60,000 clones in the sample, about 91% were seen once. The source was peripheral blood, collected after pregnancy. The receptors were sampled from a female donor in good health, enrolled as a control in a pregnancy study.

The V and J genes are TRBV6-1 and TRBJ2-7; perhaps TRBD1 as D (5 bases). Trimming removed 6 bases at V and 3 bases at J, with 6 bases between. The V gene's germline CDR1 is MNHNS and CDR2 SASEGT. The CDR3 has 11 residues. The CDR3 protein is CASRGLYEQYF. The DNA for the CDR3 is TGTGCCAGCAGGGGGCTCTACGAGCAGTACTTC.

The chain links TRBV11-2 to TRBJ1-3; D call uncertain. Germline values: CDR1 SGHAT, CDR2 FQNNGV. The CDR3 is 15 residues long. Trimming left V 4 bases short and J 4 bases short, with 14 bases between. CDR3 bases: TGTGCCAGCAGCTCGAGCCCGGTACCAGGAAACACCATATATTTT. This codes for CASSSSPVPGNTIYF.

V is TRBV5-1 and J is TRBJ2-2; the D gene is possibly TRBD1 (6 bases). Trimming stripped 5 bases from V and 7 bases from J, with 18 bases between. Germline CDR1 is SGHRS and CDR2 is YFSETQ. The CDR3 is 15 amino acids. CDR3 loop: CASRLAQGTVGELFF. Written as DNA, the CDR3 is TGCGCCAGCAGGCTGGCACAGGGTACTGTCGGGGAGCTGTTTTTT.

The chain couples TRBV6-5 to TRBJ2-3, with a possible D match to TRBD1 (5 bases). The CDR3 covers 14 residues. V lost 4 bases to trimming and J lost 4 bases, with 12 bases between them. Germline values: CDR1 MNHEY, CDR2 SVGAGI. The CDR3 region is CASSLDRGADTQYF. The CDR3 DNA sequence: TGTGCCAGCAGTTTAGACAGAGGTGCAGATACGCAGTATTTT.

The chain employs TRBV9 and TRBJ1-2; D is unclear. Germline-derived CDR1 and CDR2 are SGDLS and YYNGEE. Deletions cut 2 bases from V and 2 bases from J, with 13 bases between. The CDR3 has 15 amino acids. The CDR3 reads CASSVGGLRNYGYTF. Here the CDR3 DNA reads TGTGCCAGCAGCGTGGGAGGGCTCCGAAACTATGGCTACACCTTC.

The rearrangement links TRBV15 to TRBJ1-4; D is undetermined. The CDR3 has 15 residues. In germline, CDR1 is LNHNV, CDR2 YYDKDF (reference sequence). The ends were cut back, 0 bases at V and 3 bases at J, with 8 bases in the middle. The CDR3 nucleotides read TGTGCCACCAGCAGAGACACGGGGTCTAATGAAAAACTGTTTTTT. This codes for CATSRDTGSNEKLFF.

This clone was seen just once. The genes are TRBV6-5 and TRBJ2-7; TRBD1 agrees at 7 bases. The CDR3 covers 15 residues. The germline gives CDR1 MNHEY, CDR2 SVGAGI. Losses at the gene ends were 5 bases for V and 0 bases for J; bases not matched to a gene: 7. The CDR3 bases are TGTGCCAGCAGTGGGCCGGGACAGAGCTCCTACGAGCAGTACTTC. Translation: CASSGPGQSSYEQYF.

CDR3 amino acids: CASSAGTTTNEKLFF. Written as DNA, the CDR3 is TGTGCCAGCAGTGCCGGGACAACAACTAATGAAAAACTGTTTTTT. This sequence joins TRBV6-4 and TRBJ1-4; perhaps TRBD1 as D (6 bases). The CDR3 consists of 15 residues. The V end was cut by 4 bases, the J end by 0 bases, with 9 bases between. Germline CDR1 and CDR2: MRHNA and SNTAGT.

The rearrangement links TRBV5-1 to TRBJ2-7, with 7 positions matching TRBD1. V lost 1 base to trimming and J lost 2 bases; unmatched junction nucleotides: 3. Germline CDR1 and CDR2: SGHRS and YFSETQ. This CDR3 comprises 14 residues. The CDR3 nucleotides are TGCGCCAGCAGCTTGTCGGGACAGACCTACGAGCAGTACTTC. Encoded protein: CASSLSGQTYEQYF.

The rearrangement joins TRBV18 to TRBJ2-7; D is ambiguous. The germline gives CDR1 KGHSH, CDR2 LQKENI. Trimming shortened V by 0 bases and J by 4 bases, and 10 bases separated the two germline ends. The CDR3 totals 14 residues. CDR3 protein: CASSPPLVTYEQYF. For the CDR3, the DNA is TGTGCCAGCTCACCACCCCTAGTCACTTACGAGCAGTACTTC.

The rearrangement uses TRBV27 and TRBJ2-7, with TRBD2 identical over 10 bases. Trimming at V came to 0 bases and at J to 4 bases, leaving 6 bases not matched to a gene. Germline loops: CDR1 MNHEY, CDR2 SMNVEV (reference sequence). CDR3 length: 16 amino acids. CDR3 nucleotides: TGTGCCAGCAGTTTATCGAAGCTAGCGGGGGAATACGAGCAGTACTTC. This codes for CASSLSKLAGEYEQYF.

The chain carries TRBV27 and TRBJ1-4, with TRBD1 identical over 7 bases. V shed 3 bases and J 11 bases; nucleotides not matched to a gene: 9. CDR3 length: 14 amino acids. Germline lookup yields CDR1 MNHEY and CDR2 SMNVEV (reference sequence). DNA of the CDR3: TGTGCCAGCAGTTTGAAGGGGGCGGGGAATAAACTGTTTTTT. It is translated as CASSLKGAGNKLFF.

The chain uses TRBV2 and TRBJ2-1; TRBD2 agrees at 15 bases. CDR3 size: 16 residues. The ends lost 7 bases at V and 7 bases at J; junction bases unmatched: 8. Germline CDR1 and CDR2: SNHLY and FYNNEI. The DNA of the CDR3 is TGTGCCAGCATTAGGACTAGCGGGAGGGTTAGGAATGAGCAGTTCTTC. Translating it yields CASIRTSGRVRNEQFF.

The V gene is TRBV19, the J gene TRBJ1-2, with TRBD1 identical over 11 bases. The V segment lost 3 bases and the J segment 8 bases; nucleotides outside the gene matches: 5. Germline V CDR1 and CDR2: LNHDA, SQIVND (reference sequence). CDR3 length equals 14 residues. The CDR3 coding sequence is TGTGCCAGTAGTATCAGGACAGGGGGCGCGGGCTACACCTTC. Residues: CASSIRTGGAGYTF.

This chain links TRBV18 with TRBJ1-2; TRBD1 aligns across 9 bases. In germline, CDR1 is KGHSH, CDR2 LQKENI. This CDR3 spans 13 amino acids. The J segment lost 7 bases and the V segment lost 3 bases, leaving 3 bases of the junction unmatched. CDR3 DNA sequence: TGTGCCAGCTCACCGGGACAGGGAGTTGGCTACACCTTC. It codes for CASSPGQGVGYTF.

V and J are TRBV30 and TRBJ1-2, with D uncertain. The CDR3 spans 14 residues. Germline values: CDR1 GTSNPN, CDR2 SVGIG (reference sequence). The germline V and J ends were trimmed by 0 bases and 0 bases, with 8 bases remaining between them. CDR3 coding DNA: TGTGCCTGGAGTGTCCTAGGATCTAACTATGGCTACACCTTC. Its protein product is CAWSVLGSNYGYTF.

The chain uses TRBV10-3 and TRBJ1-2; 11 bases are a match to TRBD1. After removal of 6 bases from V and 4 bases from J, the junction contained 7 bases not matched to a gene. The CDR3 extends over 15 amino acids. Germline CDR1 reads ENHRY; CDR2 reads SYGVKD. CDR3 bases: TGTGCCATCAGAGGCGGACAGGGGGCGGGCTATGGCTACACCTTC. This codes for CAIRGGQGAGYGYTF.

The chain carries TRBV28 and TRBJ1-5; 7 bases match TRBD1. The CDR3 length is 13 residues. V shed 6 bases, J shed 4 bases, and the junction held 3 bases outside the gene matches. In germline, CDR1 is MDHEN, CDR2 SYDVKM. The CDR3 loop is CASSGDRNQPQHF. The DNA for the CDR3 is TGTGCCAGCAGCGGGGACAGAAATCAGCCCCAGCATTTT. Looking up the rest from reference TRBV28 and TRBJ1-5 gives the full variable domain: DVKVTQSSRYLVKRTGEKVFLECVQDMDHENMFWYRQDPGLGLRLIYFSYDVKMKEKGDIPEGYSVSREKKERFSLILESASTNQTSMYLCASSGDRNQPQHFGDGTRLSIL.

This clone appeared a single time. V gene TRBV10-2 combines with J gene TRBJ2-2; D remains unclear. Germline V gives CDR1 WSHSY, CDR2 SAAADI. The CDR3 length is 14 residues. Trimming shortened V by 0 bases and J by 13 bases, and 15 bases separated the two germline ends. This CDR3 is CASSESRPRPGLFF. CDR3 DNA sequence: TGCGCCAGCAGTGAGTCCCGCCCTCGGCCGGGGCTGTTTTTT.

The V call is TRBV4-3, the J call TRBJ2-3, with 9 bases aligning to TRBD2. Losses at the gene ends were 1 base for V and 4 bases for J; bases not matched to a gene: 6. The CDR3 consists of 16 residues. Germline values: CDR1 LGHNA, CDR2 YSLEER. CDR3 nucleotide sequence: TGCGCCAGCAGCCAAGGTAGCGGGAGCGTTCCAGATACGCAGTATTTT. Translated, it gives CASSQGSGSVPDTQYF.

In regard to this clone: Distinct nucleotide sequences in the sample also encode this CDR3. The gene calls are TRBV7-9 and TRBJ1-5; 9 nucleotides align to TRBD1. Unmatched junction bases numbered 5, after V lost 4 bases and J lost 4 bases. The CDR3 consists of 15 residues. The germline CDR1 and CDR2 sequences are SEHNR and FQNEAQ (reference sequence). CDR3 protein: CASSSGQGWNQPQHF. DNA for the CDR3: TGTGCCAGCAGCTCTGGACAGGGGTGGAATCAGCCCCAGCATTTT.

J is TRBJ1-5 and V is TRBV27; 7 bases align to TRBD1. CDR1 and CDR2 (germline): MNHEY, SMNVEV (reference sequence). V lost 4 bases to trimming and J lost 8 bases; unmatched junction nucleotides: 8. This CDR3 is 14 amino acids long. Here the CDR3 DNA reads TGTGCCAGCAGTTCGCTAGGGGGCAGCGAGCCCCAGCATTTT. Translating it yields CASSSLGGSEPQHF.

V is TRBV6-5 and J is TRBJ2-2; unclear D gene. The CDR3 contains 16 residues. The V gene lost 3 bases and the J gene lost 0 bases, with 11 bases spanning the gap. Germline values: CDR1 MNHEY, CDR2 SVGAGI. The CDR3 DNA reads TGTGCCAGCAGTTATTCAGGCTTCTCGAACACCGGGGAGCTGTTTTTT. This sequence encodes CASSYSGFSNTGELFF.

The chain combines TRBV28 with TRBJ1-2, with unresolved D. Trimming took off 5 bases at V and 0 bases at J, with 13 bases between the two ends. The V gene's germline CDR1 is MDHEN and CDR2 SYDVKM. CDR3 length: 15 amino acids. For the CDR3, the DNA is TGTGCCAGCAGTACTTCACGGGGAACTAACTATGGCTACACCTTC. Protein product: CASSTSRGTNYGYTF.

This clone appeared a single time. At one end the junction does not follow the germline gene, possibly because of a read error. The chain combines TRBV28 with TRBJ1-2; D remains ambiguous. The CDR3 is 11 amino acids. Germline V gives CDR1 MDHEN, CDR2 SYDVKM. DNA for the CDR3: TGTGCCAGCAGTTTAAATGTCCAGGTCCTATTC. Protein product: CASSLNVQVLF.

The chain has TRBV6-1 and TRBJ2-7; D gene unclear. The V end was cut by 8 bases, the J end by 0 bases, with 11 bases between. The CDR3 consists of 13 residues. CDR1 and CDR2 from the germline V gene are MNHNS and SASEGT. CDR3 region: CASSGQSSYEQYF. The CDR3 bases are TGTGCCAGCTCTGGGCAGAGCTCCTACGAGCAGTACTTC.